One sample yielded the 3 T cell receptor beta chains listed below, sequenced in a study of cytomegalovirus exposure and HLA in healthy donors. The assay was immunoSEQ multiplex PCR, and TCRdb's table has in-frame clones only and misses some. The profile shows over 110,000 clones, about 88% of them singletons. Sample: PBMCs. These receptor sequences come from a man aged 18 to 30 in good health and CMV-seropositive.

This clone appeared once. The chain carries TRBV7-8 and TRBJ2-2; 12 bases align to TRBD2. CDR1 is SGHVS, CDR2 FQNEAQ, per germline. The CDR3 spans 16 residues. V was clipped by 4 bases and J by 8 bases; unmatched bases: 8. CDR3 protein: CASSSLAGGGTGELFF. The DNA of the CDR3 is TGTGCCAGCAGCTCACTAGCGGGAGGTGGGACTGGGGAGCTGTTTTTT.

The chain is built from TRBV6-1 and TRBJ2-7, with D maybe TRBD2 (6 bases). V lost 4 bases and J 2 bases, leaving 18 bases between the germline ends. The CDR3 is 16 amino acids. Germline values: CDR1 MNHNS, CDR2 SASEGT. CDR3 nucleotides: TGTGCCAGCAGTGGGGGAGACAAGACGGGGGCCTACGAGCAGTACTTC. Protein product: CASSGGDKTGAYEQYF.

The V call is TRBV5-1, the J call TRBJ2-7, with TRBD2 matching 8 bases. The germline V gene encodes CDR1 SGHRS and CDR2 YFSETQ. There are 15 residues in the CDR3. Unmatched junction bases numbered 5, after V lost 1 base and J lost 2 bases. The CDR3 spells CASSLISGGPYEQYF. Here the CDR3 DNA reads TGCGCCAGCAGCTTGATATCGGGAGGGCCCTACGAGCAGTACTTC. The entire variable domain, with the rest obtained from reference TRBV5-1 and TRBJ2-7, is as follows: KAGVTQTPRYLIKTRGQQVTLSCSPISGHRSVSWYQQTPGQGLQFLFEYFSETQRNKGNFPGRFSGRQFSNSRSEMNVSTLELGDSALYLCASSLISGGPYEQYFGPGTRLTVT.